A single T cell receptor beta chain is shown here with its context. Its cognate antigen is unknown. This entry is derived from a study of cytotoxic CD8 clonotypes in ibrutinib-treated CLL. Study information: Partial responses numbered roughly 24 and complete responses 2; after a median approximately 70 months, approximately 14 stayed remitted and roughly twelve progressed. Study-wide points: Stable or contracted on treatment, public clonotypes were also uncommon. Clonality at baseline surpassed age-matched healthy donors and tracked circulating CD8+ T-cell counts.

The table came from immunoSEQ multiplex PCR; TCRdb's copy has only in-frame clones and leaves some out. The data show about 150,000 clones, with about 75% seen just once and just over 5% held by the top ten. The authors obtained 1.5 to 2.5 micrograms of genomic DNA from cryopreserved PBMCs for TCR beta libraries. Germline CDR1 reads MNHEY; CDR2 reads SMNVEV (reference sequence). V gave up 10 bases and J gave up 11 bases; unmatched junction bases: 9. This CDR3 has 12 residues. The V call is TRBV27, the J call TRBJ1-4; 8 nucleotides match TRBD1. The receptor was isolated from a human donor with chronic lymphocytic leukemia. Sample: PBMCs, taken after 24 months of ibrutinib treatment. CDR3 sequence: CATATGVGKLFF. The CDR3 DNA reads as TGTGCCACCGCGACAGGGGTGGGGAAACTGTTTTTT. Together with reference TRBV27 and TRBJ1-4, the CDR3 gives the full variable domain: EAQVTQNPRYLITVTGKKLTVTCSQNMNHEYMSWYRQDPGLGLRQIYYSMNVEVTDKGDVPEGYKVSRKEKRNFPLILESPSPNQTSLYFCATATGVGKLFFGSGTQLSVL.